The T cell receptor beta chain described here comes from a study of human T cells and chemical hapten exposure. MiXCR, run by TCRdb on the RACE reads, gives a single entry per CDR3 protein. The profile shows tens of thousands of distinct CDR3 sequences, roughly 10% of them singletons. Study outcomes and limitations: Donors had alopecia, so their immune response may differ from healthy people's.

Regarding time point: patch test 3, about 24 weeks after DPC sensitization. As for treatment: therapeutic diphenylcyclopropenone sensitization with weekly scalp DPC. Details on this clonotype: Its specificity is unknown.

The germline V and J ends were trimmed by 8 bases and 0 bases, with 14 bases remaining between them. CDR3 size: 14 residues. Per the germline V gene, CDR1 is SNHLY and CDR2 is FYNNEI. The material sequenced was whole blood, taken in connection with sensitization to the hapten diphenylcyclopropenone (DPC). This chain connects TRBV2 to TRBJ2-7; D is unresolved. The receptor was derived from a woman in her twenties or thirties with alopecia areata. Some clones in this sample may be carry-over from other donors' samples. Here the CDR3 reads CASLAKADSYEQYV. In nucleotides, the CDR3 is TGTGCCAGCCTTGCGAAGGCGGACTCCTACGAGCAGTACGTC.